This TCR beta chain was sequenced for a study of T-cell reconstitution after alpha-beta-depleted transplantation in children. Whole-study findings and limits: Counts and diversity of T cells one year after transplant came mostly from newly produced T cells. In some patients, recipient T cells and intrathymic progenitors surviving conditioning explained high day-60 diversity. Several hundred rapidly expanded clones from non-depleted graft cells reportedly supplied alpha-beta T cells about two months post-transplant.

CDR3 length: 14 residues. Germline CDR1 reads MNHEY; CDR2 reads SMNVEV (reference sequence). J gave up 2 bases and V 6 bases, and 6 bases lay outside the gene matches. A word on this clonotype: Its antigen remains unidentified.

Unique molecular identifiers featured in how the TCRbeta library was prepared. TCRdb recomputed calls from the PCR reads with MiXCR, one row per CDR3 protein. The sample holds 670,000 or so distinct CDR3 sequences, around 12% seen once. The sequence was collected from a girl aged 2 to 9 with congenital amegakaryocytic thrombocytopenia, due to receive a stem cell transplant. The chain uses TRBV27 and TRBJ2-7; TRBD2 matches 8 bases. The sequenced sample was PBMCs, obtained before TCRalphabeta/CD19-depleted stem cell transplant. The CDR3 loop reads CASRELAGTYEQYF. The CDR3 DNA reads TGTGCCAGCAGGGAATTAGCGGGGACCTACGAGCAGTACTTC.